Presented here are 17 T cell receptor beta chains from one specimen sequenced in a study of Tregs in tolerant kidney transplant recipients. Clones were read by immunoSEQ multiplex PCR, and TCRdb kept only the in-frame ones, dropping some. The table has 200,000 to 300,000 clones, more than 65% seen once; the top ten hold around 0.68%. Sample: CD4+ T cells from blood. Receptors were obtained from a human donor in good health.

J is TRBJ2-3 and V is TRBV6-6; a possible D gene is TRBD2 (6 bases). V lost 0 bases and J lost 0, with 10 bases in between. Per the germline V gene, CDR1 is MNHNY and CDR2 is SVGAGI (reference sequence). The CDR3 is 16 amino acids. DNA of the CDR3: TGTGCCAGCAGTTACTCGGGCGGGGTCAGCACAGATACGCAGTATTTT. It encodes CASSYSGGVSTDTQYF.

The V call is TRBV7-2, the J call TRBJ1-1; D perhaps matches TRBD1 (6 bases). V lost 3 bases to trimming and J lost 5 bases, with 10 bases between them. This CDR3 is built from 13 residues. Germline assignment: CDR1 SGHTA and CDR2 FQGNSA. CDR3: CASSFRGQTEAFF. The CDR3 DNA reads TGTGCCAGCAGCTTCCGGGGGCAAACTGAAGCTTTCTTT.

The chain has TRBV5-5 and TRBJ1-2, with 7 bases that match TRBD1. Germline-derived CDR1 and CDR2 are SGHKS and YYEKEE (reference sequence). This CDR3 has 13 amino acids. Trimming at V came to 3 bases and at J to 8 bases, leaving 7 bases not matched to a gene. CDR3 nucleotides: TGTGCCAGCAGCTCCAATACAGGGGCCGGCTACACCTTC. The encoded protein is CASSSNTGAGYTF.

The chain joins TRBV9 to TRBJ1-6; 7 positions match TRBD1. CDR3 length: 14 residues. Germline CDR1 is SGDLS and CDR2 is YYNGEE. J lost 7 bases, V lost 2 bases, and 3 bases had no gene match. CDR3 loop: CASSVTGINSPLHF. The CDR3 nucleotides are TGTGCCAGCAGCGTGACAGGGATAAATTCACCCCTCCACTTT.

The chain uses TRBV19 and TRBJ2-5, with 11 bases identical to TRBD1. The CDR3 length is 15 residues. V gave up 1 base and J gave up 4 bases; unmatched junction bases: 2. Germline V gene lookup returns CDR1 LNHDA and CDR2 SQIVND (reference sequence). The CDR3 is CASSIGGTGGETQYF. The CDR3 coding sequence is TGTGCCAGTAGTATAGGTGGGACAGGGGGAGAGACCCAGTACTTC. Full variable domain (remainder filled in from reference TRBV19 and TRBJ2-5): DGGITQSPKYLFRKEGQNVTLSCEQNLNHDAMYWYRQDPGQGLRLIYYSQIVNDFQKGDIAEGYSVSREKKESFPLTVTSAQKNPTAFYLCASSIGGTGGETQYFGPGTRLLVL.

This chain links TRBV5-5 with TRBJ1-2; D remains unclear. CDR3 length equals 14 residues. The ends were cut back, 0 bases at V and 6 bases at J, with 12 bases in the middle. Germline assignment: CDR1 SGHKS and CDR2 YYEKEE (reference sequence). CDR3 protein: CASSLGPIADGYTF. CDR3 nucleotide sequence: TGTGCCAGCAGCTTGGGGCCTATCGCGGATGGCTACACCTTC. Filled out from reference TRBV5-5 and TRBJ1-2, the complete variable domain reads DAGVTQSPTHLIKTRGQQVTLRCSPISGHKSVSWYQQVLGQGPQFIFQYYEKEERGRGNFPDRFSARQFPNYSSELNVNALLLGDSALYLCASSLGPIADGYTFGSGTRLTVV.

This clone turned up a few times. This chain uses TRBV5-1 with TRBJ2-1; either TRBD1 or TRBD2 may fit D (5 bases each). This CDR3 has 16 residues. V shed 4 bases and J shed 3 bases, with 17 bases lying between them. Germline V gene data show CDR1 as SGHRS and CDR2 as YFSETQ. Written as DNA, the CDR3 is TGCGCCAGCAGCCTCCCTTGGGGGAAGGACTACAATGAGCAGTTCTTC. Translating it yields CASSLPWGKDYNEQFF.

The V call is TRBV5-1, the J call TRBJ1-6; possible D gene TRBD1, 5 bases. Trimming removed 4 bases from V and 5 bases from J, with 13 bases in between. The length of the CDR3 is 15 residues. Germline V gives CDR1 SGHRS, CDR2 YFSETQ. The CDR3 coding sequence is TGCGCCAGCAGCCAAGGGACTGCAAATAATTCACCCCTCCACTTT. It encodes CASSQGTANNSPLHF.

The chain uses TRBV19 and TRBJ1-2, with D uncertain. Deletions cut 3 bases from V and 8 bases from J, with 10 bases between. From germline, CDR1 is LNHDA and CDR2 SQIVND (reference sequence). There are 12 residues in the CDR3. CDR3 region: CASSMAVGGYTF. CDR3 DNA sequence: TGTGCCAGTAGTATGGCCGTGGGAGGCTACACCTTC.

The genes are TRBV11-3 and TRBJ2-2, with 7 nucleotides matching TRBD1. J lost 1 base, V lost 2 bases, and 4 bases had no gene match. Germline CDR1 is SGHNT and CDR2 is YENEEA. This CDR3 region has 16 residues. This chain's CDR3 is CASSLTGTVNTGELFF. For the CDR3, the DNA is TGTGCCAGCAGCTTAACCGGGACAGTGAACACCGGGGAGCTGTTTTTT.

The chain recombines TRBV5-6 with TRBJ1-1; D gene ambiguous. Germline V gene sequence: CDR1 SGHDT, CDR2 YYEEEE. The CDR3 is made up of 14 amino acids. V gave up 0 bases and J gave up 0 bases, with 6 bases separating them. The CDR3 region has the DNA TGTGCCAGCAGCTTGGGGTCAGTGAACACTGAAGCTTTCTTT. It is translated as CASSLGSVNTEAFF.

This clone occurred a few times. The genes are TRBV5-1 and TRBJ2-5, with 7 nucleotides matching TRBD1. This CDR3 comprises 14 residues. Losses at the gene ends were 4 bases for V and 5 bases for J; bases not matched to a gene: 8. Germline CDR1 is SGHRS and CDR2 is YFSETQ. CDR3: CASSVDRAEETQYF. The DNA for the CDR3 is TGCGCCAGCAGCGTAGACAGGGCGGAGGAGACCCAGTACTTC.

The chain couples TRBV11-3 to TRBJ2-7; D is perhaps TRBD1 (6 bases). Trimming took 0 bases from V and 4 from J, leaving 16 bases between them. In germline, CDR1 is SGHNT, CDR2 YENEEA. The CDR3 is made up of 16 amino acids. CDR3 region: CASSLDPGQKNYEQYF. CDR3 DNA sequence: TGTGCCAGCAGCTTAGATCCAGGACAGAAAAATTACGAGCAGTACTTC.

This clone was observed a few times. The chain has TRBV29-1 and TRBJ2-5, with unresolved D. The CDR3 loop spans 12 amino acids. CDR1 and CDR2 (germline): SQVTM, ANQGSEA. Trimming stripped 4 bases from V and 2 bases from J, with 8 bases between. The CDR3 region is CSVVKNQETQYF. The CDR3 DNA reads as TGCAGCGTTGTGAAGAATCAAGAGACCCAGTACTTC.

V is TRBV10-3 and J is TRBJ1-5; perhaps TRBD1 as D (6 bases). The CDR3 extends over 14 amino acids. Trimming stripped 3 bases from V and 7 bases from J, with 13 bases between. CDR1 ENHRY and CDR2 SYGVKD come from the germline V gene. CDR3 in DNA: TGTGCCATCAGTGAACAGGGCGGGGGGCAGCCCCAGCATTTT. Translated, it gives CAISEQGGGQPQHF.

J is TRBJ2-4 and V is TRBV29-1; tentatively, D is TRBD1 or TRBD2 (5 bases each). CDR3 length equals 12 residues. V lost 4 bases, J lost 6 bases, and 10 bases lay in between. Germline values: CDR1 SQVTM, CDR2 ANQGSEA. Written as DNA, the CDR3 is TGCAGCGTTGCCGGGACGGGAAACATTCAGTACTTC. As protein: CSVAGTGNIQYF.

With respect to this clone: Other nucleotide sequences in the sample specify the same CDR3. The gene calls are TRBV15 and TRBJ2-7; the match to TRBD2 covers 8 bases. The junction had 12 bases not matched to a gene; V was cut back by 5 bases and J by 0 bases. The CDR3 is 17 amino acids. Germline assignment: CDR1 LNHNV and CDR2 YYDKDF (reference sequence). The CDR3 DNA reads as TGTGCCACCAGCGAGGGGTGGAGCGGGGGCAGCTCCTACGAGCAGTACTTC. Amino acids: CATSEGWSGGSSYEQYF.